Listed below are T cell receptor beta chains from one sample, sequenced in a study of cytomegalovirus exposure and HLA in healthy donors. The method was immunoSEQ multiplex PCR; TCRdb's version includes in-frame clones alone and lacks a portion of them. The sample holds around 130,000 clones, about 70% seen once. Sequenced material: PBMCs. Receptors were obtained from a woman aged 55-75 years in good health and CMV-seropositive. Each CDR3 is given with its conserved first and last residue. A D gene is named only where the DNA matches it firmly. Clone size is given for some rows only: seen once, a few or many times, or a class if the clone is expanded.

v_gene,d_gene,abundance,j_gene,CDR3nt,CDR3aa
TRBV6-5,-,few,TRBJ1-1,TGTGCCAGCAGTTACTCCGCCGGGTTTCAAAACACTGAAGCTTTCTTT,CASSYSAGFQNTEAFF
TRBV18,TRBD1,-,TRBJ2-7,TGTGCCAGCTCACCGGGACAGGGGCCCTACGAGCAGTACTTC,CASSPGQGPYEQYF
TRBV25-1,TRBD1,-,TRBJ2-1,TGTGCCAGCAGTGAATATAAAGGGGACAGGTTGTCCCATGAGCAGTTCTTC,CASSEYKGDRLSHEQFF
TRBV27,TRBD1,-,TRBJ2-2,TGTGCCAGCAGGTCGACAGGGGGGGACACCGGGGAGCTGTTTTTT,CASRSTGGDTGELFF
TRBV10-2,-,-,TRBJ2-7,TGCGCCAGCAGTGATGCGGTTTCTTCCTACGAGCAGTACTTC,CASSDAVSSYEQYF
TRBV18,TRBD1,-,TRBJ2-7,TGTGCCAGCTCACTCACAGGGGATTACCCTCCGCAGTACTTC,CASSLTGDYPPQYF
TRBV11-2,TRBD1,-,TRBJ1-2,TGTGCCAGCAGCCTTTGGACAGGGGGCGGGGCCTATGGCTACACCTTC,CASSLWTGGGAYGYTF
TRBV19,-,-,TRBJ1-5,TGTGCCATAGGGGTGGGGGCCCAACGACCCCAGCATTTT,CAIGVGAQRPQHF
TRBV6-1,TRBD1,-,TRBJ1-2,TGTGCCAGCAGTACAGGGGGGAACTATGGCTACACCTTC,CASSTGGNYGYTF
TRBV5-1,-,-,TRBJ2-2,TGCGCCAGCAGCGCCCGTCGGACCGGGGAGCTGTTTTTT,CASSARRTGELFF
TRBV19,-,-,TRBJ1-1,TGTGCCAGTAGTATCCAGGGACTCGAAGCTTTCTTT,CASSIQGLEAFF
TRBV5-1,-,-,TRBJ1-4,TGCGCCAGCAGCTTGAGTCCGACAGGACGGATCGAGACTAATGAAAAACTGTTTTTT,CASSLSPTGRIETNEKLFF
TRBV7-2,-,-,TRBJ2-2,TGTGCCAGCAGCTCCCTGAGTACCGGGGAGCTGTTTTTT,CASSSLSTGELFF
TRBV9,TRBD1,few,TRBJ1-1,TGTGCCAGCAGCCGAACCGGGACAGAACCCACTGAAGCTTTCTTT,CASSRTGTEPTEAFF
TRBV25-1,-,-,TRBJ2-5,TGTGCCAGCCTAACCGGGACCGGGGGAGAGACCCAGTACTTC,CASLTGTGGETQYF
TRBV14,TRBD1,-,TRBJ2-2,TGTGCCAGCAGCCAAGAAGGGGGCCTTTATACCGGGGAGCTGTTTTTT,CASSQEGGLYTGELFF
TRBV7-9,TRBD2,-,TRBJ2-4,TGTGCCAGCAGGCAAGAGGGTAGCGGGGCCGGAAACATTCAGTACTTC,CASRQEGSGAGNIQYF
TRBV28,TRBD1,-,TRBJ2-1,TGTGCCAGCAGTTTAGTAGGACAGGCCTATGAGCAGTTCTTC,CASSLVGQAYEQFF
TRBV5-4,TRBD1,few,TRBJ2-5,TGTGCCAGCAGCTTGGCGGGACAGCAAGAGACCCAGTACTTC,CASSLAGQQETQYF
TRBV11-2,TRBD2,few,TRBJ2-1,TGTGCCAGCAGCTTAAGGGCTAGCGGGGTGAGCTCCTACAATGAGCAGTTCTTC,CASSLRASGVSSYNEQFF
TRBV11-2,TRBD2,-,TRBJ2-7,TGTGCCAGCAGCGCACGGTGGGGGGGGGCCTACGAGCAGTACTTC,CASSARWGGAYEQYF
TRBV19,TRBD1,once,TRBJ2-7,TGTGCCAGTAGTATCGGATCCGGGACAGGAGGAGCCCTCTACGAGCAGTACTTC,CASSIGSGTGGALYEQYF
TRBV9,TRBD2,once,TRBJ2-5,TGTGCCAGCAGCGTGGGGAGAGCGGGGGGGTACCAAGAGACCCAGTACTTC,CASSVGRAGGYQETQYF
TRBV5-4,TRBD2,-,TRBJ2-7,TGTGCCAGCAGCCCCGGGACTACCGTCTACGAGCAGTACTTC,CASSPGTTVYEQYF
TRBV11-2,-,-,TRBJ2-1,TGTGCCAGCAGCTCGCCGACCCTTACTACTGAGCAGTTCTTC,CASSSPTLTTEQFF
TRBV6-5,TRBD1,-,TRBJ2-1,TGTGCCAGCAGTTACTTCGGACAGGGAAATGAGCAGTTCTTC,CASSYFGQGNEQFF
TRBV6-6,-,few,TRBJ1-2,TGTGCCAGCAGTTACCCGACAGGAGTACTAAACTATGGCTACACCTTC,CASSYPTGVLNYGYTF
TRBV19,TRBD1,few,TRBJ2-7,TGTGCCAGTAGTACGGGACAGGGGGCGCGTGAGCAGTACTTC,CASSTGQGAREQYF
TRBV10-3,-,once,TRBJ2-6,TGTGCCATCAGTGATTACACAGGGAGCTCTGGGGCCAACGTCCTGACTTTC,CAISDYTGSSGANVLTF
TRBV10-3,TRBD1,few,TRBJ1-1,TGTGCCATCAGTGAAGGGACAGCTACTGAAGCTTTCTTT,CAISEGTATEAFF
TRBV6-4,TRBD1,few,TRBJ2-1,TGTGCCAGCAGTGACGGGGACAGAACTTACAATGAGCAGTTCTTC,CASSDGDRTYNEQFF
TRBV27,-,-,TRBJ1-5,TGTGCCAGCCTGAGTACGGGTTATAGCAATCAGCCCCAGCATTTT,CASLSTGYSNQPQHF
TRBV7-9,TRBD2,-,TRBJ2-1,TGTGCCAGCAGCTCAGGACTAGCGATAAATGAGCAGTTCTTC,CASSSGLAINEQFF
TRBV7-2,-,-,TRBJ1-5,TGTGCCAGCAGTCCGGGAGGTCGGGGTAGCAATCAGCCCCAGCATTTT,CASSPGGRGSNQPQHF
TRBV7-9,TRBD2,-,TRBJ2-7,TGTGCCAGCAGCGGGGGGGTCTACGAGCAGTACTTC,CASSGGVYEQYF
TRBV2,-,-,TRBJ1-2,TGTGCCAGCAGTGGATACGGGAGATATGGCTACACCTTC,CASSGYGRYGYTF
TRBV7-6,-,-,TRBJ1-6,TGTGCCAGCAGCTCGAGGGAGGTCGGCTATAATTCACCCCTCCACTTT,CASSSREVGYNSPLHF
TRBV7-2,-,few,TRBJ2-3,TGTGCCAGCAGCTCTAGGAAGCGGGCCCCCACAGATACGCAGTATTTT,CASSSRKRAPTDTQYF
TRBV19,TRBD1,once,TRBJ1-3,TGTGCCAGTACCCCGGGACAGGGATCAGTCACCATATATTTT,CASTPGQGSVTIYF
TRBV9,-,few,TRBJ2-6,TGTGCCAGCAGCGTACTGGGGGCGAGTTCTGGGGCCAACGTCCTGACTTTC,CASSVLGASSGANVLTF
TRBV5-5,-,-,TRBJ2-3,TGTGCCAGCAGCTTGCAGACTTTAGCGGATACGCAGTATTTT,CASSLQTLADTQYF
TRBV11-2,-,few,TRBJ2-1,TGTGCCAGCAGCTTAGGGAGCTTAGGTTACAATGAGCAGTTCTTC,CASSLGSLGYNEQFF
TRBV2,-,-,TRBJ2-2,TGTGCCAGCAGTGAATACAGCCGAAACACCGGGGAGCTGTTTTTT,CASSEYSRNTGELFF
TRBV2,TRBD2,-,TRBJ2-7,TGTGCCAGCAGAATTGCGGGGGTCAACGAGCAGTACTTC,CASRIAGVNEQYF
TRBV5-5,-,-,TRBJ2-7,TGTGCCAGCAGCTTGGGAGGTTTTGAACCCTACGAGCAGTACTTC,CASSLGGFEPYEQYF
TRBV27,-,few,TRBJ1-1,TGTGCCAGCACCCCCAATTGGGGGGTTGAAGCTTTCTTT,CASTPNWGVEAFF
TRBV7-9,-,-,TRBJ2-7,TGTGCCAGCAGCCCCTCCGGGAGCTACGAGCAGTACTTC,CASSPSGSYEQYF
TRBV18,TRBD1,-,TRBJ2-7,TGTGCCAGCTCACCCACACAGGGGTTGGAGCAGTACTTC,CASSPTQGLEQYF
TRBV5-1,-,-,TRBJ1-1,TGCGCCAGCAGTTTTAAGGGGGACACTGAAGCTTTCTTT,CASSFKGDTEAFF
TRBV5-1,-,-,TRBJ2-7,TGCGCCAGCAGCTTCACTGATTACGAGCAGTACTTC,CASSFTDYEQYF